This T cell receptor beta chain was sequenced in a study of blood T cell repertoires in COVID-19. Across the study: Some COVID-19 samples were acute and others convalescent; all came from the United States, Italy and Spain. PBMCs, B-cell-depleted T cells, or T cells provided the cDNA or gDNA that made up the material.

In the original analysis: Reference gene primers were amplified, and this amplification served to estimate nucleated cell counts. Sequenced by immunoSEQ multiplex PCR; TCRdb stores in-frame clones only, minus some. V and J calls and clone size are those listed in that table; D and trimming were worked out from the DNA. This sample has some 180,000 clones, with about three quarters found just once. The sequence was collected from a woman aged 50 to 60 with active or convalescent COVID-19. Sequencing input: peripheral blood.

CDR3 nucleotides: TGTGCCAGTAGTAGGGACACCTCAAATGAAAAACTGTTTTTT. Translation gives CASSRDTSNEKLFF. The chain uses TRBV19 and TRBJ1-4; tentatively, D is TRBD1 (6 bases). V was trimmed by 4 bases and J by 5 bases, leaving 11 bases between them. This CDR3 contains 14 residues. The germline V gene has CDR1 LNHDA and CDR2 SQIVND (reference sequence). Together with reference TRBV19 and TRBJ1-4, the CDR3 gives the full variable domain: DGGITQSPKYLFRKEGQNVTLSCEQNLNHDAMYWYRQDPGQGLRLIYYSQIVNDFQKGDIAEGYSVSREKKESFPLTVTSAQKNPTAFYLCASSRDTSNEKLFFGSGTQLSVL.